This T cell receptor (beta chain) appears in the sequencing data of a study of vaccination effects on CD4 cells after COVID-19. In the study overall: Antigen-specific CD4+ T cells were first expanded with viral peptide pools by the ViraFEST assay and only then sequenced. Samples were taken post-vaccine, and their median timing was 72 days after the second dose.

This CDR3 has 15 amino acids. The germline CDR1 and CDR2 sequences are SGHDT and YYEEEE. The V and J ends lost 2 bases and 4 bases respectively, with 16 bases between them. After less than 11 days in culture, the CD4+ T cells were isolated. Subjects were given two BNT162b2 or mRNA-1273 vaccine doses. Neither prior SARS-CoV-2 infection nor positive nucleocapsid antibodies were present in the vaccine recipients. Profiling relied on immunoSEQ multiplex PCR, and the TCRdb table lists in-frame clones only, not all of them. The table has nearly 45,000 clones, about three quarters seen once. To note about this clone: The antigen is undetermined.

The genes are TRBV5-6 and TRBJ2-7; D is undetermined. The sequenced sample was CD4+ T cells from PBMCs cultured without peptide, obtained after COVID-19 vaccination. The TCR originated in a human donor who received a COVID-19 vaccine. The CDR3 region has the DNA TGTGCCAGCAGCTTCATTTCCTCCGTTTATTACGAGCAGTACTTC. It translates to CASSFISSVYYEQYF.